One and the same sample provided the 7 T cell receptor beta chains below, sequenced in a study of CD8 T cells in acute hepatitis C reinfection (dated by TCRdb to the early 2020s). What this sample's time point label stands for: naive CD8 control sorted from an acute-time-point sample. Libraries were built with the immunoSEQ multiplex PCR assay. TCRdb's version of the immuneACCESS table is confined to in-frame rearrangements and falls short of the full clone set. An unresolved V gene accounts for under half of the shortfall where checked; the remainder is of unknown origin. The sample profile shows around 36,000 clones; over 75% of them were found once. Clones ranked in the top ten supply 10% to 11% of the sample. Sequenced: naive CD8+ T cells from PBMCs. The cell subset or site label, as the study defines it: sorted total naive CD45RO-negative CD8+ T cells. The receptors were gathered from a woman younger than 35 who spontaneously cleared hepatitis C infection.

The chain uses TRBV7-6 and TRBJ1-2, with a tentative D call TRBD1 (5 bases). V was pared by 1 base and J by 1 base, with 10 bases between. The CDR3 is 15 amino acids. Per germline, CDR1 SGHVS and CDR2 FNYEAQ. In DNA form, the CDR3 reads TGTGCCAGCAGCTTAGTCCCAGGGAATAACTATGGCTACACCTTC. This encodes CASSLVPGNNYGYTF.

The rearrangement uses TRBV5-1 and TRBJ2-1; 9 nucleotides agree with TRBD2. This CDR3 contains 15 residues. V lost 0 bases, J lost 9 bases, and 7 bases stayed unmatched. CDR1 is SGHRS and CDR2 is YFSETQ in the germline V gene. As DNA, the CDR3 is TGCGCCAGCAGCTTGGAGCTAGCGGGATACGGTGAGCAGTTCTTC. It translates to CASSLELAGYGEQFF.

The V gene is TRBV27, the J gene TRBJ1-2; D is possibly TRBD1 (5 bases). Trimming pared 3 bases from V and 6 bases from J, leaving 20 bases between. CDR1 and CDR2 from the germline V gene are MNHEY and SMNVEV (reference sequence). CDR3 length: 16 residues. The CDR3, as DNA: TGTGCCAGCAGTTTTGGGGGTGCCCTATCTGTTGATGGCTACACCTTC. Translating it yields CASSFGGALSVDGYTF.

The chain uses TRBV4-1 and TRBJ2-3; 11 nucleotides agree with TRBD2. V shed 4 bases, J shed 5 bases, and the junction held 8 bases outside the gene matches. Per the germline V gene, CDR1 is MGHRA and CDR2 is YSYEKL. The CDR3 has 16 amino acids. The CDR3 sequence is CASSRILAGEEDTQYF. DNA for the CDR3: TGCGCCAGCAGCCGCATACTAGCGGGAGAGGAAGATACGCAGTATTTT.

This clone was detected once. CDR3 DNA: TGTGCCAGTAGTATACACGGGACAGGGATCTACGAGCAGTACTTC. This translates into CASSIHGTGIYEQYF. This rearrangement joins TRBV19 to TRBJ2-7; 9 nucleotides align to TRBD1. Germline loops: CDR1 LNHDA, CDR2 SQIVND (reference sequence). The CDR3 is 15 amino acids. The V and J ends lost 2 bases and 3 bases, in that order; junction bases with no gene match: 5.

A single count supports this clone. This chain joins TRBV4-1 and TRBJ1-4; tentatively, D is TRBD1 (5 bases). The CDR3 has 15 residues. V was pared by 2 bases and J by 4 bases, with 11 bases between. From germline, CDR1 is MGHRA and CDR2 YSYEKL. CDR3 DNA sequence: TGCGCCAGCAGCCAACAGGGTGTCGGTAATGAAAAACTGTTTTTT. Encoded protein: CASSQQGVGNEKLFF.

The chain carries TRBV5-6 and TRBJ2-6; D remains ambiguous. CDR3 length: 15 amino acids. Germline assignment: CDR1 SGHDT and CDR2 YYEEEE. The V end was cut by 1 base, the J end by 1 base, with 6 bases between. The CDR3 nucleotides read TGTGCCAGCAGCTTGTACGGTTCTGGGGCCAACGTCCTGACTTTC. Protein product: CASSLYGSGANVLTF.